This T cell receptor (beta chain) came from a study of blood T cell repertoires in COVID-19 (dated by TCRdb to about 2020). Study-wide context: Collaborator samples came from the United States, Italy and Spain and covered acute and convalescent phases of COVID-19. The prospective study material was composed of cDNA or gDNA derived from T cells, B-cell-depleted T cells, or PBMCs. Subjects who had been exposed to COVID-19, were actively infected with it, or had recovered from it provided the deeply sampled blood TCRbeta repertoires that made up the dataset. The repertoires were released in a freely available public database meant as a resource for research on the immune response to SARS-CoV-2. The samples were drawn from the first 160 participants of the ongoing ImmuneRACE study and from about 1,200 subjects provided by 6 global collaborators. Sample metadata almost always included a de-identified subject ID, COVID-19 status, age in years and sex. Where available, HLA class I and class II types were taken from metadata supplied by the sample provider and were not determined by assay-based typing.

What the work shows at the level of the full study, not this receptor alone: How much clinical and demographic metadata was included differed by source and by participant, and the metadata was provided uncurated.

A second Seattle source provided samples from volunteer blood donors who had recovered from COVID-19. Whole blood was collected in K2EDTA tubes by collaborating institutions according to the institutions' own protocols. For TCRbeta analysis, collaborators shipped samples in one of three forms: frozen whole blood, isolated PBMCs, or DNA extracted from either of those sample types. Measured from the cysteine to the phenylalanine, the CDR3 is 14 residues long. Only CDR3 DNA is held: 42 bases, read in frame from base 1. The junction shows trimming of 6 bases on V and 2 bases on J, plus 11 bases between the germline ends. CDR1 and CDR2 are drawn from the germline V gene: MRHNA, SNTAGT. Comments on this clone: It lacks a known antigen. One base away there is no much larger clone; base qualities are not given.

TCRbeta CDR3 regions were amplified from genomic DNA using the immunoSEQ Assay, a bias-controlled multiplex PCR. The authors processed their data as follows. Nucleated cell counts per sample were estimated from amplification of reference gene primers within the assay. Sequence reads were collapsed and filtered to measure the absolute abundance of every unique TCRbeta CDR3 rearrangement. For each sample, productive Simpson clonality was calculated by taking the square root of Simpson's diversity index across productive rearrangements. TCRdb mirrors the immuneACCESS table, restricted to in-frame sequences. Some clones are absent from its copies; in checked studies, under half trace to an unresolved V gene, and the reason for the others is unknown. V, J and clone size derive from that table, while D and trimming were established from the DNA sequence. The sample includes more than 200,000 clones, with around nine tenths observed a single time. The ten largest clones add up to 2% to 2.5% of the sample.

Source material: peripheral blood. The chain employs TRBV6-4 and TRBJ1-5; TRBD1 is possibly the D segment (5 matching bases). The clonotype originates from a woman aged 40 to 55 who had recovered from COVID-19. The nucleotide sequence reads TGTGCCAGCAGGTTTTGGGGCGGCAATCAGCCCCAGCATTTT. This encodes CASRFWGGNQPQHF.